Shown below are 19 T cell receptor beta chains from a single sample sequenced in a study of cytomegalovirus exposure and HLA in healthy donors. The PCR contained 60 Vbeta and 13 Jbeta primers. Produced via immunoSEQ multiplex PCR; TCRdb's table is partial and in-frame only. The data contain some 200,000 clones, 82% of them singletons. The sequenced sample consisted of PBMCs. These TCRs come from a woman younger than 30 in good health and CMV-seronegative.

The rearrangement joins TRBV18 to TRBJ1-1; 10 nucleotides agree with TRBD1. V trimming: 5 bases; J trimming: 4 bases; junction bases outside the gene matches: 7. CDR3 size: 15 residues. Germline V gene data show CDR1 as KGHSH and CDR2 as LQKENI. The CDR3 nucleotides read TGTGCCAGCTCAGACGGGACAGGGGTTTCCACTGAAGCTTTCTTT. Translation gives CASSDGTGVSTEAFF.

This clone was seen more than once but under ten times. This chain joins TRBV2 and TRBJ1-4, with D maybe TRBD1 (6 bases). Germline assignment: CDR1 SNHLY and CDR2 FYNNEI. V lost 4 bases and J lost 2, with 11 bases in between. The CDR3 totals 15 residues. CDR3 residues: CASSVGGQTNEKLFF. The CDR3 bases are TGTGCCAGCAGTGTGGGGGGGCAGACTAATGAAAAACTGTTTTTT.

The V and J genes are TRBV28 and TRBJ1-4, with D hard to call. Trimming shortened V by 6 bases and J by 8 bases, and 7 bases separated the two germline ends. In germline, CDR1 is MDHEN, CDR2 SYDVKM. CDR3 length equals 11 residues. The CDR3 nucleotides read TGTGCCAGCAGCACCAGAGAAAAACTGTTTTTT. As protein: CASSTREKLFF.

The CDR3 nucleotides read TGTGCCAGCAGTGACTCCCGGGTCTCCAATGAGCAGTTCTTC. Its protein is CASSDSRVSNEQFF. The chain recombines TRBV6-4 with TRBJ2-1; no clear D gene. The length of the CDR3 is 14 residues. Trimming took off 0 bases at V and 6 bases at J, with 9 bases between the two ends. Looked up from germline, CDR1 is MRHNA and CDR2 is SNTAGT.

This chain uses TRBV5-6 with TRBJ2-5, with TRBD2 matching over 10 bases. The better agreement between TRBJ2-7 and the DNA end casts doubt on the J call. Germline V gives CDR1 SGHDT, CDR2 YYEEEE. The CDR3 has 16 amino acids. The CDR3 sequence: CASSLEFGLAAYEQYF. For the CDR3, the DNA is TGTGCCAGCAGCTTAGAATTCGGACTAGCGGCATACGAGCAGTACTTC.

The V gene is TRBV7-9, the J gene TRBJ1-2, with D possibly being TRBD1 (6 bases). The CDR3 has 13 residues. Germline CDR1 and CDR2: SEHNR and FQNEAQ (reference sequence). The ends were cut back, 5 bases at V and 6 bases at J, with 13 bases in the middle. The CDR3 coding sequence is TGTGCCAGCAGCCTCCAGGGGAGCGATGGCTACACCTTC. Its protein product is CASSLQGSDGYTF.

Points on this clone: Mismatch with germline at one junction end may stem from a read error. The V and J genes are TRBV30 and TRBJ2-1; 9 nucleotides match TRBD2. Per the germline V gene, CDR1 is GTSNPN and CDR2 is SVGIG (reference sequence). This CDR3 region has 20 residues. For the CDR3, the DNA is TGTGCCTGGAACATCGTAGCGGGAGAGAGATGGGTTAGCTCCTACAATGAGCGGTTCTTC. This translates into CAWNIVAGERWVSSYNERFF.

The chain combines TRBV6-6 with TRBJ1-3, with TRBD1 identical over 10 bases. Germline V gives CDR1 MNHNY, CDR2 SVGAGI (reference sequence). The J segment lost 0 bases and the V segment lost 6 bases, leaving 5 bases of the junction unmatched. The CDR3 length is 16 residues. The CDR3 coding sequence is TGTGCCAGCAGCAGGGACAGGGGCCTCTCTGGAAACACCATATATTTT. Translated, it gives CASSRDRGLSGNTIYF.

This clone was observed a handful of times. This chain uses TRBV2 with TRBJ2-2; 7 bases align to TRBD2. V shed 2 bases and J 0 bases; nucleotides not matched to a gene: 3. This CDR3 region has 16 residues. Germline CDR1 is SNHLY and CDR2 is FYNNEI. In DNA form, the CDR3 reads TGTGCCAGCAGTGAACGGGCGGGAGCGAACACCGGGGAGCTGTTTTTT. Translating it yields CASSERAGANTGELFF.

The table lists this clone with a count of one. The CDR3 DNA sequence: TGTGCCAGCAGCTTACCGACCGGGGGTGGCTACACCTTC. As protein: CASSLPTGGGYTF. The J gene is TRBJ1-2, the V gene TRBV13, with D perhaps TRBD1 (5 bases). V was shortened by 2 bases and J by 7 bases, with 11 bases between the two germline ends. The germline gives CDR1 PRHDT, CDR2 FYEKMQ (reference sequence). This CDR3 has 13 residues.

The rearrangement links TRBV5-1 to TRBJ2-5, with TRBD2 matching 7 bases. There are 15 residues in the CDR3. Losses at the gene ends were 0 bases for V and 4 bases for J; bases not matched to a gene: 6. Germline values: CDR1 SGHRS, CDR2 YFSETQ. The CDR3 DNA reads as TGCGCCAGCAGCTTGGCCGGCAGGGAGGGAGAGACCCAGTACTTC. Amino acids: CASSLAGREGETQYF.

This chain links TRBV6-6 with TRBJ2-5; 9 positions match TRBD1. The DNA end is more similar to TRBJ2-7, so the J call may be wrong. Germline-derived CDR1 and CDR2 are MNHNY and SVGAGI (reference sequence). CDR3 length: 12 amino acids. Here the CDR3 DNA reads TGTGCCAGCGGGGGGGACAGGGACGAGCAGTACTTC. It specifies CASGGDRDEQYF.

J is TRBJ1-5 and V is TRBV6-6; TRBD1 agrees at 7 bases. The CDR3 covers 15 residues. Losses at the gene ends were 5 bases for V and 3 bases for J; bases not matched to a gene: 7. Germline CDR1 reads MNHNY; CDR2 reads SVGAGI (reference sequence). CDR3 nucleotide sequence: TGTGCCAGCAGTCGCCCGACAGGGTTCAATCAGCCCCAGCATTTT. This translates into CASSRPTGFNQPQHF.

The V gene is TRBV7-2, the J gene TRBJ2-1; 13 nucleotides match TRBD2. The junction had 5 bases not matched to a gene; V was cut back by 5 bases and J by 4 bases. Germline V CDR1 and CDR2: SGHTA, FQGNSA. CDR3 size: 16 residues. CDR3: CASSLQTSGGYNEQFF. In DNA, the CDR3 is TGTGCCAGCAGCCTCCAGACTAGCGGGGGGTACAATGAGCAGTTCTTC.

This chain uses TRBV5-8 with TRBJ2-1, with 10 bases aligning to TRBD2. CDR1 and CDR2 (germline): SGHTS, YDEGEE. The CDR3 length is 15 residues. V shed 0 bases, J shed 9 bases, and the junction held 6 bases outside the gene matches. CDR3 sequence: CASSLAPAGGTEQFF. DNA for the CDR3: TGTGCCAGCAGCTTGGCCCCAGCGGGGGGGACTGAGCAGTTCTTC.

The chain uses TRBV19 and TRBJ2-7, with TRBD1 identical over 9 bases. After removal of 3 bases from V and 4 bases from J, the junction contained 4 bases not matched to a gene. Germline V lookup: CDR1 LNHDA, CDR2 SQIVND (reference sequence). The CDR3 has 14 residues. In nucleotides, the CDR3 is TGTGCCAGTAGTATCGGGACAGGGATGTACGAGCAGTACTTC. Its translation: CASSIGTGMYEQYF. Supplemented by reference TRBV19 and TRBJ2-7, the full variable domain reads DGGITQSPKYLFRKEGQNVTLSCEQNLNHDAMYWYRQDPGQGLRLIYYSQIVNDFQKGDIAEGYSVSREKKESFPLTVTSAQKNPTAFYLCASSIGTGMYEQYFGPGTRLTVT.

The chain combines TRBV6-1 with TRBJ1-2, with TRBD1 matching 8 bases. CDR3 length: 14 amino acids. The ends lost 5 bases at V and 2 bases at J; junction bases unmatched: 4. Germline assignment: CDR1 MNHNS and CDR2 SASEGT. CDR3 sequence reads: CASSPTGENYGYTF. In DNA, the CDR3 is TGTGCCAGCAGTCCGACAGGGGAGAACTATGGCTACACCTTC.

CDR3 loop: CASSGPVSSYEQYV. The CDR3 DNA reads as TGTGCCAGCAGTGGTCCCGTTAGCTCCTACGAGCAGTACGTC. The rearrangement joins TRBV2 to TRBJ2-7; D not certain. CDR3 size: 14 residues. From germline, CDR1 is SNHLY and CDR2 FYNNEI. V was shortened by 4 bases and J by 0 bases, with 10 bases between the two germline ends.

The chain is built from TRBV27 and TRBJ1-2, with D possibly TRBD1 on 6 matching bases. The V gene's germline CDR1 is MNHEY and CDR2 SMNVEV (reference sequence). The CDR3 totals 18 residues. V dropped 0 bases and J dropped 4 bases, with 21 bases sitting between them. This chain's CDR3 is CASSLSFLSTLGGYGYTF. The DNA of the CDR3 is TGTGCCAGCAGTTTATCGTTTCTTTCAACGCTAGGGGGCTATGGCTACACCTTC.